This entry is about one TCR beta chain. Antigen: not known. This sample is drawn from a study of cytomegalovirus exposure and HLA in healthy donors. Study information: There were about 85 million unique TCRs (from HLA-typed donors) in an early data release. Broader study findings: Rates of TCR association differed by HLA locus in a later analysis, with DRB1 highest and HLA-C lowest. An analysis that was carried out later associated approximately 17,000 TCR beta sequences with HLA alleles at 0.05 false discovery rate.

The CDR3 spans 14 residues. The germline V gene has CDR1 LNHNV and CDR2 YYDKDF (reference sequence). The ends lost 5 bases at V and 6 bases at J; junction bases unmatched: 8. A multiplex PCR was run with 60 Vbeta primers and 13 Jbeta primers. Some clones are missing from TCRdb's copy, which holds only in-frame ones; the method was immunoSEQ multiplex PCR. This sample has 160,000 or so clones, with 84% found just once. This TCR derives from a man between 18 and 35 years old in good health and CMV-seronegative. Sequenced: PBMCs. The chain links TRBV15 to TRBJ2-7; 9 nucleotides agree with TRBD1. CDR3 in DNA: TGTGCCACCAGCTCCGGGACAGGGCAGGTCGAGCAGTACTTC. Translated, it gives CATSSGTGQVEQYF. Based on the CDR3 plus reference TRBV15 and TRBJ2-7, the full variable domain is DAMVIQNPRYQVTQFGKPVTLSCSQTLNHNVMYWYQQKSSQAPKLLFHYYDKDFNNEADTPDNFQSRRPNTSFCFLDIRSPGLGDTAMYLCATSSGTGQVEQYFGPGTRLTVT.